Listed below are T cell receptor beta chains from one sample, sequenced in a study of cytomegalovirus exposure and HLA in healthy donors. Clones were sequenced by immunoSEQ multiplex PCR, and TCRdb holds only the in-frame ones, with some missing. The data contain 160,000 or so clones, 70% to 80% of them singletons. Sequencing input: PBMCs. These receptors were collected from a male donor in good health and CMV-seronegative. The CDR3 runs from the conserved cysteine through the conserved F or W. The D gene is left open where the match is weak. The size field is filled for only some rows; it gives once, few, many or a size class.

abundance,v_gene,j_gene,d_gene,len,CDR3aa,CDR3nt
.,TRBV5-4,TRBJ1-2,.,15,CASSSPEEVYYGYTF,TGTGCCAGCAGCTCTCCTGAGGAGGTCTACTATGGCTACACCTTC
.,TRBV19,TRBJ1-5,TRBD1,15,CASSILQGGNQPQHF,TGTGCCAGTAGTATCCTCCAGGGGGGAAATCAGCCCCAGCATTTT
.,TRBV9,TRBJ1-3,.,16,CASSVAGQHSGNTIYF,TGTGCCAGCAGCGTAGCAGGCCAACACTCTGGAAACACCATATATTTT
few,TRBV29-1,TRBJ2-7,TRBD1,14,CSAIKTGGLYEQYF,TGCAGCGCCATAAAGACAGGGGGCCTCTACGAGCAGTACTTC
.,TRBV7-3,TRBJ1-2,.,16,CASSLTGGVPNYGYTF,TGTGCCAGCAGCTTAACGGGAGGAGTACCCAACTATGGCTACACCTTC
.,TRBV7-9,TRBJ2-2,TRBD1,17,CASSLRGTGGFTGELFF,TGTGCCAGCAGCTTACGTGGGACAGGGGGCTTCACCGGGGAGCTGTTTTTT
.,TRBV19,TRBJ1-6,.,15,CASSISRIPNSPLHF,TGTGCCAGTAGTATTTCCAGGATCCCTAATTCACCCCTCCACTTT
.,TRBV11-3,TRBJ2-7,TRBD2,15,CASSLGTSTTYEQYF,TGTGCCAGCAGCTTAGGGACTAGCACAACCTACGAGCAGTACTTC
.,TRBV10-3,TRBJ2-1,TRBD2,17,CAISESPPSGGDNEQFF,TGTGCCATCAGTGAGTCGCCCCCTAGCGGGGGGGATAATGAGCAGTTCTTC
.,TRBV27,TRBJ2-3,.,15,CASSSGLGFGDTQYF,TGTGCCAGCAGTTCCGGACTGGGCTTCGGAGATACGCAGTATTTT
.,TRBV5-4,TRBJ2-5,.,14,CASSPGDRRETQYF,TGTGCCAGCAGCCCGGGGGACAGAAGAGAGACCCAGTACTTC
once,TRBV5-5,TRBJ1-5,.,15,CASSSFADINQPQHF,TGTGCCAGCAGCTCCTTTGCGGACATTAATCAGCCCCAGCATTTT
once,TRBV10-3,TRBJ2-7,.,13,CATTGRPPYEQYF,TGTGCCACAACAGGGCGACCCCCCTACGAGCAGTACTTC
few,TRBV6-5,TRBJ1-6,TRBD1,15,CASSYFGTGDSPLHF,TGTGCCAGCAGTTATTTCGGGACAGGGGATTCACCCCTCCACTTT
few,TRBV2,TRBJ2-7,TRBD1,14,CASRPGQGRNEQYF,TGTGCCAGCAGACCCGGACAGGGGAGAAACGAGCAGTACTTC
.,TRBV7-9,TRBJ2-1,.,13,CASSLQGQKGQFF,TGTGCCAGCAGCTTACAGGGGCAAAAAGGGCAGTTCTTC
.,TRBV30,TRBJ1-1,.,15,CAWTVGGAMNTEAFF,TGTGCCTGGACCGTAGGGGGGGCCATGAACACTGAAGCTTTCTTT
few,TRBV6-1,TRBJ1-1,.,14,CASSVEVGGTEAFF,TGTGCCAGCAGTGTGGAAGTTGGGGGGACTGAAGCTTTCTTT
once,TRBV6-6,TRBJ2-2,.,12,CASSSGIGELFF,TGTGCCAGCAGTTCCGGGATCGGGGAGCTGTTTTTT
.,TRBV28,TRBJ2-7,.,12,CASSTFSYEQYF,TGTGCCAGCAGTACCTTCAGCTACGAGCAGTACTTC
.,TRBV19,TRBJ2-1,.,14,CASQTQGTHNEQFF,TGTGCCAGCCAGACACAGGGTACCCACAATGAGCAGTTCTTC
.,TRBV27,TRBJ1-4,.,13,CASSYRVGEKLFF,TGTGCCAGCAGTTACAGGGTGGGGGAAAAACTGTTTTTT
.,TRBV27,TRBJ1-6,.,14,CASSLQGNNSPLHF,TGTGCCAGCAGTTTACAGGGGAATAATTCACCCCTCCACTTT
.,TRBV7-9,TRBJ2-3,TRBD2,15,CASSSSGGAGDTQYF,TGTGCCAGCAGCTCTAGCGGGGGGGCGGGAGATACGCAGTATTTT